The clone carrying this TCR beta chain was seen a handful of times. Antigen specificity is unknown. Amplification started from genomic DNA. The TCR beta CDR3 region was amplified using 30 forward and 13 reverse primers. From the multiplex PCR reads, TCRdb called clonotypes with MiXCR, one entry per CDR3 protein. Seen here are fewer than 300,000 distinct CDR3 sequences, more than 40% observed once, and the top ten hold roughly an eighth. This entry is derived from a study of type 1 and type 2 diabetes patients. Study-level points and caveats: In CD4+ and CD8+ T cells, type 2 diabetes diversity exceeded type 1.

Sequenced input: peripheral blood mononuclear cells (PBMCs). The sequence derives from a man between 18 and 29 years old with type 2 diabetes.

In DNA, the CDR3 is TGTGCCAGCAGCCACCTCAGCGGTAGTTACAATGAGCAGTTCTTC. Translated, it gives CASSHLSGSYNEQFF. V is TRBV14 and J is TRBJ2-1, with D maybe TRBD2 (5 bases). The germline V gene has CDR1 SGHDN and CDR2 FVKESK. V was clipped by 3 bases and J by 4 bases, with 13 bases between them. The CDR3 runs 15 residues.